These T cell receptor beta chains were read from a single sample in a study of cytomegalovirus exposure and HLA in healthy donors. Repertoires were generated with immunoSEQ multiplex PCR, while TCRdb's copy carries only in-frame clones and drops some. The sample records roughly 180,000 clones, 84% being singletons. The source material was PBMCs. The receptor source for this set is a boy aged 10-17 years in good health and CMV-seronegative. CDR3s include the opening cysteine and the closing phenylalanine or tryptophan. The D gene is left open where the match is weak. Only some rows state a clone size, as once, few, many or a class for expanded clones.

d_gene	abundance	v_gene	j_gene	CDR3aa	CDR3nt
TRBD1	NA	TRBV6-1	TRBJ1-2	CASSERGQGSGYTF	TGTGCCAGCAGTGAGAGAGGACAGGGTTCGGGCTACACCTTC
NA	NA	TRBV7-9	TRBJ1-3	CASSPDSSGNTIYF	TGTGCCAGCAGCCCCGACAGCTCTGGAAACACCATATATTTT
NA	NA	TRBV6-6	TRBJ1-2	CASSQGTVQRYGYTF	TGTGCCAGCAGTCAGGGGACGGTCCAACGCTATGGCTACACCTTC
TRBD1	NA	TRBV9	TRBJ1-6	CASSVLPGGDSPLLF	TGTGCCAGCAGCGTACTCCCAGGGGGCGATTCACCCCTCCTCTTT
TRBD1	NA	TRBV30	TRBJ1-3	CAWSKTGMGNTIYF	TGTGCCTGGAGTAAGACAGGGATGGGAAACACCATATATTTT
NA	NA	TRBV18	TRBJ1-1	CASSPPLSRTEAFF	TGTGCCAGCTCACCACCCCTCTCCCGGACTGAAGCTTTCTTT
NA	NA	TRBV5-1	TRBJ1-3	CASSLGQGLGNTIYF	TGCGCCAGCAGCTTGGGGCAGGGGCTTGGAAACACCATATATTTT
NA	once	TRBV25-1	TRBJ2-3	CASSSEEGADTQYF	TGTGCCAGCAGTTCAGAGGAGGGCGCAGATACGCAGTATTTT
NA	NA	TRBV27	TRBJ1-4	CASSRGQTNNEKLFF	TGTGCCAGCAGCCGCGGACAGACAAATAATGAAAAACTGTTTTTT
NA	NA	TRBV2	TRBJ1-1	CASSERGPGRGDGTEAFF	TGTGCCAGCAGTGAGAGAGGTCCAGGCCGCGGGGATGGCACTGAAGCTTTCTTT
TRBD1	NA	TRBV29-1	TRBJ2-4	CSVGDRQNIQYF	TGCAGCGTCGGGGACAGACAAAACATTCAGTACTTC
TRBD1	NA	TRBV2	TRBJ1-1	CASRGRQGATEAFF	TGTGCCAGCAGGGGTAGACAGGGGGCCACTGAAGCTTTCTTT
NA	NA	TRBV11-2	TRBJ1-2	CATSIERTDYGYTF	TGTGCCACCTCGATAGAGCGGACGGACTATGGCTACACCTTC
TRBD1	NA	TRBV7-9	TRBJ1-1	CASSLTRTGVRDATEAFF	TGTGCCAGCAGCTTAACTCGGACAGGGGTCCGAGATGCCACTGAAGCTTTCTTT
NA	NA	TRBV7-3	TRBJ2-3	CASSLKGGDTQYF	TGTGCCAGCAGCTTAAAAGGCGGCGATACGCAGTATTTT
NA	NA	TRBV28	TRBJ1-1	CASNLGARAEAFF	TGTGCCTCAAACTTGGGGGCTCGCGCTGAAGCTTTCTTT
TRBD2	NA	TRBV19	TRBJ2-5	CASSMQKGRAETQYF	TGTGCCAGTAGTATGCAAAAGGGGAGGGCGGAGACCCAGTACTTC
NA	few	TRBV6-5	TRBJ1-2	CASSSPAGSNYGYTF	TGTGCCAGCAGTTCCCCGGCAGGGTCTAACTATGGCTACACCTTC
TRBD1	NA	TRBV9	TRBJ1-2	CASSANRDSAFGYTF	TGTGCCAGCAGCGCCAACCGGGACAGCGCGTTTGGCTACACCTTC
NA	NA	TRBV7-8	TRBJ2-7	CASSLSVDEQYF	TGTGCCAGCAGCTTATCAGTTGACGAGCAGTACTTC
NA	NA	TRBV5-1	TRBJ2-2	CASSLGQGNTGELFF	TGCGCCAGCAGCTTGGGTCAGGGGAACACCGGGGAGCTGTTTTTT
NA	NA	TRBV12-5	TRBJ2-5	CASGFHSEAQYF	TGTGCTAGTGGTTTCCATAGCGAGGCCCAGTACTTC
TRBD2	NA	TRBV7-7	TRBJ2-3	CASSPGLGLQGAQYF	TGTGCTAGCAGCCCGGGACTAGGGCTACAAGGTGCGCAGTATTTT
NA	once	TRBV28	TRBJ2-7	CASSRPLALSSYEQYF	TGTGCCAGCAGTCGGCCGCTAGCGTTGAGCTCCTACGAGCAGTACTTC
NA	NA	TRBV5-4	TRBJ1-4	CASSRGYDNEKLFF	TGTGCCAGCAGCCGAGGATACGATAATGAAAAACTGTTTTTT
NA	NA	TRBV2	TRBJ2-1	CASSEVPVTSTRGNEQFF	TGTGCCAGCAGTGAGGTGCCGGTGACGTCCACCCGGGGGAATGAGCAGTTCTTC
TRBD1	NA	TRBV9	TRBJ1-4	CASSPGQGAEKLFF	TGTGCCAGCAGTCCGGGACAGGGGGCAGAAAAACTGTTTTTT
TRBD2	NA	TRBV11-3	TRBJ2-5	CASSLWTSGGEETQYF	TGTGCCAGCAGCCTCTGGACTAGCGGGGGGGAAGAGACCCAGTACTTC
TRBD2	NA	TRBV18	TRBJ2-6	CASFPGGSGANVLTF	TGTGCGAGTTTCCCGGGAGGGTCCGGGGCCAACGTCCTGACTTTC
NA	NA	TRBV5-1	TRBJ1-1	CASRGGGGRSDTEAFF	TGCGCCAGCAGAGGAGGGGGGGGAAGGTCGGACACTGAGGCTTTCTTT
NA	NA	TRBV14	TRBJ2-5	CASSQRKDYRETQYF	TGTGCCAGCAGCCAGAGAAAGGACTATCGGGAGACCCAGTACTTC
TRBD1	NA	TRBV30	TRBJ1-4	CAWSRKLGQGLMELFF	TGTGCCTGGAGTCGGAAGCTAGGACAGGGTTTGATGGAACTGTTTTTT
NA	NA	TRBV30	TRBJ2-7	CAWSVTTNGAYEQYF	TGTGCCTGGAGTGTAACGACTAACGGGGCCTACGAGCAGTACTTC
TRBD1	NA	TRBV5-6	TRBJ2-1	CASSSLGQYNEQFF	TGTGCCAGCAGCTCCTTGGGACAGTACAATGAGCAGTTCTTC
NA	NA	TRBV6-5	TRBJ2-7	CASSYSGPMEQYF	TGTGCCAGCAGTTACTCGGGCCCAATGGAGCAGTACTTC
TRBD2	NA	TRBV4-2	TRBJ2-2	CASQTSVDTGELFF	TGTGCCAGCCAGACTAGCGTCGACACCGGGGAGCTGTTTTTT
NA	NA	TRBV7-9	TRBJ1-1	CASSPPGYTEAFF	TGTGCCAGCAGCCCACCGGGGTACACTGAAGCTTTCTTT
TRBD1	NA	TRBV27	TRBJ1-2	CASSLSPGGFVFYGYTF	TGTGCCAGCAGTTTATCCCCAGGGGGCTTCGTCTTTTATGGCTACACCTTC
NA	NA	TRBV7-2	TRBJ1-4	CASSLGSSLNEKLFF	TGTGCCAGCAGCTTAGGGAGCAGTCTTAATGAAAAACTGTTTTTT
TRBD1	NA	TRBV5-1	TRBJ2-1	CASSLAEGQGKNEQFF	TGCGCCAGCAGCTTGGCCGAGGGACAGGGGAAAAATGAGCAGTTCTTC
TRBD1	NA	TRBV30	TRBJ1-5	CAWSVRTGGIQPQHF	TGTGCCTGGAGTGTACGAACAGGGGGCATTCAGCCCCAGCATTTT
TRBD2	NA	TRBV19	TRBJ2-3	CATRLAGGPGTQYF	TGTGCCACCAGACTAGCGGGGGGGCCGGGTACGCAGTATTTT
TRBD2	few	TRBV7-9	TRBJ2-7	CASSLDGLAGGRSSYEQYF	TGTGCCAGCAGCTTAGATGGACTAGCGGGGGGGCGCAGCTCCTACGAGCAGTACTTC
TRBD2	NA	TRBV9	TRBJ2-1	CASSVAGGSYNEQFF	TGTGCCAGCAGCGTAGCGGGGGGCTCCTACAATGAGCAGTTCTTC
NA	NA	TRBV30	TRBJ2-7	CAWNLRGEQYF	TGTGCCTGGAACCTCAGGGGCGAGCAGTACTTC
TRBD2	once	TRBV6-5	TRBJ2-3	CASSYSGGSGIDTQYF	TGTGCCAGCAGTTACTCTGGCGGGAGTGGAATAGATACGCAGTATTTT
NA	NA	TRBV9	TRBJ2-1	CASSVGSANEQFF	TGTGCCAGCAGCGTAGGATCAGCGAATGAGCAGTTCTTC
NA	once	TRBV30	TRBJ1-2	CAWSSGGYGYTF	TGTGCCTGGAGTTCCGGGGGCTATGGCTACACCTTC
TRBD1	NA	TRBV6-4	TRBJ1-1	CASSDGQGATEAFF	TGTGCCAGCAGTGACGGACAGGGGGCCACTGAAGCTTTCTTT
NA	NA	TRBV29-1	TRBJ2-2	CSVAGGYTGELFF	TGCAGCGTTGCCGGCGGATACACCGGGGAGCTGTTTTTT
NA	few	TRBV11-2	TRBJ1-1	CASSLGYRVRTEAFF	TGTGCCAGCAGCTTAGGCTACAGGGTACGGACTGAAGCTTTCTTT
TRBD1	NA	TRBV13	TRBJ1-1	CASSLIGQGPTEAFF	TGTGCCAGCAGCTTAATTGGACAGGGGCCCACTGAAGCTTTCTTT
NA	NA	TRBV30	TRBJ2-1	CAWSVLAVYNEQFF	TGTGCCTGGAGTGTACTCGCGGTTTACAATGAGCAGTTCTTC
TRBD1	NA	TRBV7-2	TRBJ2-7	CASGPGTGYEQYF	TGTGCCAGCGGACCCGGGACAGGCTACGAGCAGTACTTC
NA	once	TRBV28	TRBJ1-5	CASSLAPGSNQPQHF	TGTGCCAGCAGTTTAGCCCCAGGGAGCAATCAGCCCCAGCATTTT
TRBD1	NA	TRBV6-6	TRBJ1-5	CASSGQDNQPQHF	TGTGCCAGCAGTGGACAGGACAATCAGCCCCAGCATTTT
NA	NA	TRBV6-5	TRBJ1-2	CASSYSGGNYGYTF	TGTGCCAGCAGTTACTCCGGGGGGAACTATGGCTACACCTTC
TRBD1	NA	TRBV5-6	TRBJ2-5	CASSLPTGVETQYF	TGTGCCAGCAGCTTGCCGACAGGGGTAGAGACCCAGTACTTC
TRBD1	medium-sized	TRBV6-4	TRBJ2-3	CASSETGGTDTQYF	TGTGCCAGCAGTGAGACAGGGGGCACAGATACGCAGTATTTT
TRBD1	few	TRBV11-1	TRBJ2-7	CASSLAGQGSNEQYF	TGTGCCAGCAGCTTGGCCGGACAGGGTTCCAACGAGCAGTACTTC